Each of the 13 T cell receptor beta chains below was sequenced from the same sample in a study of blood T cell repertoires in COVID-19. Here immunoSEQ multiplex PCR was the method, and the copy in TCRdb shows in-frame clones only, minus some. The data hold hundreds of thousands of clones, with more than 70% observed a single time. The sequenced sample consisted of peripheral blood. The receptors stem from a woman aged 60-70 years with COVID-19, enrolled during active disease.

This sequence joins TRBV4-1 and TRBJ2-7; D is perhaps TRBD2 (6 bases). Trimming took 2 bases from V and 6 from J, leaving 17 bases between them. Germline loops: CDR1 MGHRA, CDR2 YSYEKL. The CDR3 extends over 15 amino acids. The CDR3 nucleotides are TGCGCCAGCAGCCAATGGGACTCCTTCCAGCCCGAGCAGTACTTC. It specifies CASSQWDSFQPEQYF.

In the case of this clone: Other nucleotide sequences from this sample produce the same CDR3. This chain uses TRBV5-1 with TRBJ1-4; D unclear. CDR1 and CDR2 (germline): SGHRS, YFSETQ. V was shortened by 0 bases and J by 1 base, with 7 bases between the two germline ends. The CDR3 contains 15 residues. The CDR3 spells CASSLAGGTNEKLFF. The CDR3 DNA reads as TGCGCCAGCAGCTTGGCCGGCGGAACTAATGAAAAACTGTTTTTT.

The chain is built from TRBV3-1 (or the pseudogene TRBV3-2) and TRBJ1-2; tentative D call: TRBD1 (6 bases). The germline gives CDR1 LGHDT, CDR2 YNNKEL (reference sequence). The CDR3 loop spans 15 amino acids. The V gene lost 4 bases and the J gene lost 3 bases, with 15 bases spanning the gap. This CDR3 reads CASSLGQTDYYGYTF. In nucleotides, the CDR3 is TGTGCCAGCAGCCTTGGACAGACAGACTACTATGGCTACACCTTC.

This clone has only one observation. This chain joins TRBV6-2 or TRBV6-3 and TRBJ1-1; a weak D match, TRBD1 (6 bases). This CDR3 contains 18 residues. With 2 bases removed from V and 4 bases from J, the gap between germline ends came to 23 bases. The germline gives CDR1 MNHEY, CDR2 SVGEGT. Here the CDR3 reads CASSYTIHRVGVGTEAFF. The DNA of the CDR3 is TGTGCCAGCAGTTACACGATTCACAGGGTAGGTGTGGGCACTGAAGCTTTCTTT.

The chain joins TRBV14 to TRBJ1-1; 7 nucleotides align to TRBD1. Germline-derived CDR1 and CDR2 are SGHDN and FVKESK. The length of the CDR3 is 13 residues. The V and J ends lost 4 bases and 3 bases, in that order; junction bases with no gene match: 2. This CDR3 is CASSRDRYTEAFF. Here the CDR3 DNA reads TGTGCCAGCAGCCGGGACAGATACACTGAAGCTTTCTTT.

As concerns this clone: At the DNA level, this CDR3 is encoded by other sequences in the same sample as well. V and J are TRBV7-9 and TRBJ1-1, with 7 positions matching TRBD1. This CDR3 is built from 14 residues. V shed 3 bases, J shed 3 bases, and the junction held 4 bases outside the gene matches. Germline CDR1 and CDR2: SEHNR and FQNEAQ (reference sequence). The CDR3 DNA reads TGTGCCAGCAGCTTGGGACAGAGCGACACTGAAGCTTTCTTT. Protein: CASSLGQSDTEAFF.

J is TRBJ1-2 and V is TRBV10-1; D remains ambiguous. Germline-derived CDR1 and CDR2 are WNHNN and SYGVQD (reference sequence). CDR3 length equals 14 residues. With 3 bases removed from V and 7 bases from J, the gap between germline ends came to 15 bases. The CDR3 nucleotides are TGCGCCAGCAGTGAAACAGCCTCCATAGGTGGCTACACCTTC. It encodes CASSETASIGGYTF.

The CDR3 bases are TGCGCCAGCAGCCCCGGACAGGGTACCCAGCCCCAGTATTTT. Protein: CASSPGQGTQPQYF. The rearrangement joins TRBV5-1 to TRBJ1-5; 8 positions match TRBD1. The better agreement between TRBJ2-3 and the DNA end casts doubt on the J call. This CDR3 spans 14 amino acids. Germline loops: CDR1 SGHRS, CDR2 YFSETQ.

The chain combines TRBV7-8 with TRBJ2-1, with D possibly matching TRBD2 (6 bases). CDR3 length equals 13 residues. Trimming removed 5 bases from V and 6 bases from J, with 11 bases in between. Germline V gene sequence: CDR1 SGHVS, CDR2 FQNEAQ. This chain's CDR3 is CASSTDYPNEQFF. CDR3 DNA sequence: TGTGCCAGCAGCACGGACTACCCCAATGAGCAGTTCTTC.

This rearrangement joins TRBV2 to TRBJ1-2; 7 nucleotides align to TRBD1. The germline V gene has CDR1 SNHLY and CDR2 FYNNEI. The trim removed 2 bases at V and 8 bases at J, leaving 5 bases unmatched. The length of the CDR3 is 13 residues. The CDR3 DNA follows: TGTGCCAGCAGTGAACTCCGGACAGGCGGCTACACCTTC. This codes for CASSELRTGGYTF. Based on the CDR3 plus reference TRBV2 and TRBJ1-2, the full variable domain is EPEVTQTPSHQVTQMGQEVILRCVPISNHLYFYWYRQILGQKVEFLVSFYNNEISEKSEIFDDQFSVERPDGSNFTLKIRSTKLEDSAMYFCASSELRTGGYTFGSGTRLTVV.

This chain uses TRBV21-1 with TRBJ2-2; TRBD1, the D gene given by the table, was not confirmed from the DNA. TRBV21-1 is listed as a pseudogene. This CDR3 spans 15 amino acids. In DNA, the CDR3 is TGTGCCAGCAGCAAAGGACAGACCCAGATGGAGGAGCTGTTTTTT. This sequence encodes CASSKGQTQMEELFF.

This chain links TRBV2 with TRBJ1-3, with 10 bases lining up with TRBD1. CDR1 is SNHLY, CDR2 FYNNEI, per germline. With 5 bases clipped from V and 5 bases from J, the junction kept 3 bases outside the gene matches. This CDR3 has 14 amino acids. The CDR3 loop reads CASSTTGGRNTIYF. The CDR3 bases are TGTGCCAGCAGTACGACAGGGGGCAGAAACACCATATATTTT.

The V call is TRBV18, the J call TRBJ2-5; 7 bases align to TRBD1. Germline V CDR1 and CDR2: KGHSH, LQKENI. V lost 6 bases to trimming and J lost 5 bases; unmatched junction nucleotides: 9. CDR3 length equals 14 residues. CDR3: CASSLRQGTETQYF. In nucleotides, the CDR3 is TGTGCCAGCTCGCTCCGACAGGGTACGGAGACCCAGTACTTC.